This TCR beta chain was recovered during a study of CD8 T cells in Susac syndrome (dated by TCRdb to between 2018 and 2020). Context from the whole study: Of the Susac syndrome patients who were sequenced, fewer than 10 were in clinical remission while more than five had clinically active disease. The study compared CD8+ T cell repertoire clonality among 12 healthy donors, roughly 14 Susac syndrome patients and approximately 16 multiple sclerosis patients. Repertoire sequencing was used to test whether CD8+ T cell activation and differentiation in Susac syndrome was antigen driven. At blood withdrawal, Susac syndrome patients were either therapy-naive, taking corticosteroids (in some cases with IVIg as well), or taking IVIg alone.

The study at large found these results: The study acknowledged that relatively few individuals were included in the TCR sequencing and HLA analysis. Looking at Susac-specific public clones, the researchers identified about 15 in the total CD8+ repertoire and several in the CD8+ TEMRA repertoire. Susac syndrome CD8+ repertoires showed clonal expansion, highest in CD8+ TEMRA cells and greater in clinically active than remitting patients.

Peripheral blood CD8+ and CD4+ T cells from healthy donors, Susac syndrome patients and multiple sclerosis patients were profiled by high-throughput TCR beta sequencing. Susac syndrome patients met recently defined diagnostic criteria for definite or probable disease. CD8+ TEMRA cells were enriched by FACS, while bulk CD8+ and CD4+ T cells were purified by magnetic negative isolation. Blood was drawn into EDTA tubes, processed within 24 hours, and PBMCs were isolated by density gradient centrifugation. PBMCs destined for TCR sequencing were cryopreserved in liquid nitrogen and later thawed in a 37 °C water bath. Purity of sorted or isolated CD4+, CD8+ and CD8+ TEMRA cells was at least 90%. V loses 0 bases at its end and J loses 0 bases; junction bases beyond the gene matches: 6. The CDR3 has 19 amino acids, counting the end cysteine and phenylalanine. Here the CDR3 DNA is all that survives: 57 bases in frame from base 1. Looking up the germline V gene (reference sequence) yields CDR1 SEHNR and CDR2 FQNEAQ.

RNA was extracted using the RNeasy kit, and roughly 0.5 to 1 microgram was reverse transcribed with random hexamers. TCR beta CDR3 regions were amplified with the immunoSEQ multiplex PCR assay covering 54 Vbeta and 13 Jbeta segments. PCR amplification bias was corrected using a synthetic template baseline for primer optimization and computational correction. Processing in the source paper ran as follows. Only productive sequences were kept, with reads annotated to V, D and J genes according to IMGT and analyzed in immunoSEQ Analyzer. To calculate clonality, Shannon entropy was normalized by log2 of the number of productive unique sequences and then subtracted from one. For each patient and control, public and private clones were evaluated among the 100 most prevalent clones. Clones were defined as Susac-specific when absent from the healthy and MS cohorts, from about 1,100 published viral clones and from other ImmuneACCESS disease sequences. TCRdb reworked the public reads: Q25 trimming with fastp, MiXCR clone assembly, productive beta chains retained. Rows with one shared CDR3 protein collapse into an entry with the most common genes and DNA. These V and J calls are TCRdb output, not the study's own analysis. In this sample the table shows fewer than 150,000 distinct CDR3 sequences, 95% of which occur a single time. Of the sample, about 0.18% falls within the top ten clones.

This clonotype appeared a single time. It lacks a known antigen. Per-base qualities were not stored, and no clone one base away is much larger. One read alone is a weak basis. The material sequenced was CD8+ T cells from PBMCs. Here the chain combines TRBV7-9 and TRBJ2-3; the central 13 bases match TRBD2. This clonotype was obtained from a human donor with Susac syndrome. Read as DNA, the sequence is TGTGCCAGCAGCTTAGCGGCCGGGACTAGCGGGACCAGCACAGATACGCAGTATTTT. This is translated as CASSLAAGTSGTSTDTQYF.